This T cell receptor (beta chain) was captured in a study of T-cell memory formation after mild COVID-19. Study observations and caveats: Clones contracting over day 15 to 85 were CD4/CD8 balanced, with later expanders leaning CD4+. Contracting CD4+ clones lay largely in CM and EM, with CD8+ ones residing in EMRA. Prior to infection, memory already included some responding clones, suggesting cross-reactive memory joined.

Using constant-segment primers, 5'RACE produced TCR alpha and TCR beta cDNA libraries carrying sample barcodes and UMIs. TCRdb ran MiXCR on the 5' RACE reads and lists one entry per CDR3 protein. In the table there are about 560,000 distinct CDR3 sequences, about 22% of which are singletons. This clonotype has a count of ten or more. Its specificity is not known. The CDR3 consists of 14 residues. Germline CDR1 is SEHNR and CDR2 is FQNEAQ (reference sequence). V shed 2 bases and J shed 3 bases, with 11 bases lying between them. Sequenced: PBMCs or a T cell subset sorted from them (not recorded which). The J gene is TRBJ2-7, the V gene TRBV7-9, with D unclear. The TCR sequence derives from an adult woman who had mild COVID-19 (a few samples of this study predate the infection). Cell type and time point are not known. CDR3 nucleotide sequence: TGTGCCAGCAGCTTATCCAACGGCAACTACGAGCAGTACTTC. Protein: CASSLSNGNYEQYF.